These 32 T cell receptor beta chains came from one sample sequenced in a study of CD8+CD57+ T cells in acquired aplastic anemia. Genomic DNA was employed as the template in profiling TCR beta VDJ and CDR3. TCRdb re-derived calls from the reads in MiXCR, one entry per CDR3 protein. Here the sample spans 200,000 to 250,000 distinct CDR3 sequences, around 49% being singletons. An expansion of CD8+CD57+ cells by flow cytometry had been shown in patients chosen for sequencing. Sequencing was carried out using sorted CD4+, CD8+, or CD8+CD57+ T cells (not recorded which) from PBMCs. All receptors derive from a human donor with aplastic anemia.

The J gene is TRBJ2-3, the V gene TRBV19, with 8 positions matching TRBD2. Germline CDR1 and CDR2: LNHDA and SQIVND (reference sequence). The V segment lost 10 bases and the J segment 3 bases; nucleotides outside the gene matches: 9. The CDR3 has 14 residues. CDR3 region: CATSGIAGTDTQYF. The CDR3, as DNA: TGTGCCACCTCCGGTATAGCGGGAACAGATACGCAGTATTTT.

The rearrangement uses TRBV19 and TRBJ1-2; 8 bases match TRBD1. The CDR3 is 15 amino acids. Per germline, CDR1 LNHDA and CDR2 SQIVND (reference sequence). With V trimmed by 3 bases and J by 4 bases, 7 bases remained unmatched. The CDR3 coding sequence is TGTGCCAGTAGTATGGCAGGGGGCGTTGGCTATGGCTACACCTTC. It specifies CASSMAGGVGYGYTF.

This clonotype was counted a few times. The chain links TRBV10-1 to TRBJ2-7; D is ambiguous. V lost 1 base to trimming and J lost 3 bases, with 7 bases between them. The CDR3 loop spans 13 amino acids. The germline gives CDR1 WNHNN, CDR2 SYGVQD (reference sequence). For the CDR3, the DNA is TGCGCCAGCAGTGAGTGGGTAGACTACGAGCAGTACTTC. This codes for CASSEWVDYEQYF.

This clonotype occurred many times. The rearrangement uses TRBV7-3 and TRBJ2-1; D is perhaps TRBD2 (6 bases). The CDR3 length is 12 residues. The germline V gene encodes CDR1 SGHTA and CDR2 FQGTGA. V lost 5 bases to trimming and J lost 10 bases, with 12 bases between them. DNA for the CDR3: TGTGCCAGCAGCCCGGAGGGGAGGGAGCAGTTCTTC. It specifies CASSPEGREQFF.

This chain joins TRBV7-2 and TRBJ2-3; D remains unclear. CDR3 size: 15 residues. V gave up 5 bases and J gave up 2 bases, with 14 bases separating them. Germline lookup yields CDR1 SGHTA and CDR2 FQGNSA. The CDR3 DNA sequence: TGTGCCAGCAGCCTACACGCCATTTCCACAGATACGCAGTATTTT. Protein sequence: CASSLHAISTDTQYF.

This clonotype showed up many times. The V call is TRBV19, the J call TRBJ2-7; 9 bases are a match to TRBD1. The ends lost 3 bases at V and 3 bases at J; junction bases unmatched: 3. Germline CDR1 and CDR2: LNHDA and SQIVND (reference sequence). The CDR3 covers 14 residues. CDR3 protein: CASSIGDRVYEQYF. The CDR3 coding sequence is TGTGCCAGTAGTATCGGGGACAGGGTCTACGAGCAGTACTTC. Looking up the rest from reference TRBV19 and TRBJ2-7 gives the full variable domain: DGGITQSPKYLFRKEGQNVTLSCEQNLNHDAMYWYRQDPGQGLRLIYYSQIVNDFQKGDIAEGYSVSREKKESFPLTVTSAQKNPTAFYLCASSIGDRVYEQYFGPGTRLTVT.

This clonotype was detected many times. This CDR3 reads CASSGQGSGYTF. CDR3 DNA sequence: TGTGCCAGCAGCGGACAGGGGTCTGGCTACACCTTC. This chain connects TRBV9 to TRBJ1-2; 8 nucleotides align to TRBD1. Germline loops: CDR1 SGDLS, CDR2 YYNGEE. The V and J ends lost 3 bases and 7 bases, in that order; junction bases with no gene match: 2. This CDR3 is built from 12 residues.

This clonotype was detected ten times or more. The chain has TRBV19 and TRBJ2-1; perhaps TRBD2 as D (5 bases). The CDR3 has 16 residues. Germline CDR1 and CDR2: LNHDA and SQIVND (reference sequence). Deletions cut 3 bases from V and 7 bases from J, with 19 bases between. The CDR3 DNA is TGTGCCAGTAGTATGAAGGGCTCTCCCGGGGTTAATGAGCAGTTCTTC. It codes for CASSMKGSPGVNEQFF.

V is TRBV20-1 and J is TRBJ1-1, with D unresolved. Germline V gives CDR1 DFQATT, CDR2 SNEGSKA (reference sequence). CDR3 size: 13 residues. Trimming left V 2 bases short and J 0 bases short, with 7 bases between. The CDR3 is CSARNPLNTEAFF. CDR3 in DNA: TGCAGTGCTAGAAACCCGCTGAACACTGAAGCTTTCTTT.

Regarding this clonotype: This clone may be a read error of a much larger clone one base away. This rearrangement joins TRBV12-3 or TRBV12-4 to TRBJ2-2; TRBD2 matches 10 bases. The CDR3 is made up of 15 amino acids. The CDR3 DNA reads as TGTGCCAGCAGTCCTAGCGGGGGAGGTACCGGGGAGCTGTCTTTT. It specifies CASSPSGGGTGELSF.

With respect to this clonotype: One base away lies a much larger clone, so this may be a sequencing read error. The CDR3 reads CASSYPVPGGGGELFF. In nucleotides, the CDR3 is TGTGCCAGCAGCTACCCGGTCCCCGGAGGTGGCGGGGAGCTGTTTTTT. The chain employs TRBV7-8 and TRBJ2-2, with a possible D match to TRBD2 (5 bases). CDR1 SGHVS and CDR2 FQNEAQ come from the germline V gene. Deletions cut 4 bases from V and 7 bases from J, with 19 bases between. The CDR3 consists of 16 residues.

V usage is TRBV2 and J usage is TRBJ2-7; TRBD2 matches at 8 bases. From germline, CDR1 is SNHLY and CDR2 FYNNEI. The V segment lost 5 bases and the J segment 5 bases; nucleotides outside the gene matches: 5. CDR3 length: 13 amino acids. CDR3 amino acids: CASSLGLDHEQYF. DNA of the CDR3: TGTGCCAGCAGTCTGGGACTAGACCACGAGCAGTACTTC.

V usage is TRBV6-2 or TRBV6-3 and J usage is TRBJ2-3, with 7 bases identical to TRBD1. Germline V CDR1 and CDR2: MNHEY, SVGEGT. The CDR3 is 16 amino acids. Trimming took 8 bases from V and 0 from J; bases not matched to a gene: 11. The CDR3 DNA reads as TGTGCCAGCCTAAAAAAGGACAGGCGGAGCACAGATACGCAGTATTTT. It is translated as CASLKKDRRSTDTQYF.

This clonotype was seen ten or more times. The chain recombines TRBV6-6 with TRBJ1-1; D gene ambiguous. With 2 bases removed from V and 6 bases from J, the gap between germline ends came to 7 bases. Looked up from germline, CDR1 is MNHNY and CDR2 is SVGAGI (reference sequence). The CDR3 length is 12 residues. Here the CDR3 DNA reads TGTGCCAGCAGTTACGGTCCGGCTGAAGCTTTCTTT. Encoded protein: CASSYGPAEAFF.

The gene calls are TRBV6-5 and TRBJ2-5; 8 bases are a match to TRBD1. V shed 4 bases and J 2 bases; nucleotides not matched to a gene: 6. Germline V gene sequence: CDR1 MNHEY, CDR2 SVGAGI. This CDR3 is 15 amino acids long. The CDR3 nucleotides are TGTGCCAGCAGTTTTTGGACAGGGCGGCAAGAGACCCAGTACTTC. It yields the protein CASSFWTGRQETQYF.

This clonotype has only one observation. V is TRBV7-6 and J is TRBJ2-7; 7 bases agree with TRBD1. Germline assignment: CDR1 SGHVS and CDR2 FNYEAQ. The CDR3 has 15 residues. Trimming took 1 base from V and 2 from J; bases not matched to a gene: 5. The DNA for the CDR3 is TGTGCCAGCAGCTTAGATCGTCAGGGGGCCTACGAGCAGTACTTC. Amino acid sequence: CASSLDRQGAYEQYF.

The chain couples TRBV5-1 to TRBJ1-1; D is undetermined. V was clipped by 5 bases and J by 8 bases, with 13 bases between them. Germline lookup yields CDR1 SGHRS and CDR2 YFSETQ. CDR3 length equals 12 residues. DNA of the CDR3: TGCGCCAGCAGTAAGGTGGGCCACGAAGCTTTCTTT. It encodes CASSKVGHEAFF.

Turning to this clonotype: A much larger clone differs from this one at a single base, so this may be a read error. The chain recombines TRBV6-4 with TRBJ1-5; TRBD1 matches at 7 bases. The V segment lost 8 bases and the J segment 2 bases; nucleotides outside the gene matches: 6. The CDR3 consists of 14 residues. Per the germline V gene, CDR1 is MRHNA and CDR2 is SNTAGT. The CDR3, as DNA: TGTGCCAGCCAGAGGGGGCAGGGCAATCAGCCCCAGCATTTT. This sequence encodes CASQRGQGNQPQHF.

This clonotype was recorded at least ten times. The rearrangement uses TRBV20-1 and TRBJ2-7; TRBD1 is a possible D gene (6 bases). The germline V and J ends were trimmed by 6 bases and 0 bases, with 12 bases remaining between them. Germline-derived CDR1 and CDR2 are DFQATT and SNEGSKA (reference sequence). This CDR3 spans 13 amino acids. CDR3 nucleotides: TGCAGTGCCCAACCGACAGGCTCCTACGAGCAGTACTTC. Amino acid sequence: CSAQPTGSYEQYF.

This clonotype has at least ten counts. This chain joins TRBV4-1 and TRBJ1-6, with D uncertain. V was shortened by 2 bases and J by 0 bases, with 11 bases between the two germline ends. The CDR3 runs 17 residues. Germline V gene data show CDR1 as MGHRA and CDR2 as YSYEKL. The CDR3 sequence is CASSQSQLSSYNSPLHF. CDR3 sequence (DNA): TGCGCCAGCAGCCAATCCCAACTGAGCTCCTATAATTCACCCCTCCACTTT.

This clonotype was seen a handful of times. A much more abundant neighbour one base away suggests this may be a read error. The CDR3 loop reads CASNPTSRGTYGYTF. The CDR3 DNA reads as TGTGCCAGCAATCCCACAAGCCGAGGGACCTATGGCTACACCTTC. V and J are TRBV12-3 or TRBV12-4 and TRBJ1-2; perhaps TRBD1 as D (5 bases). Between the trimmed V and J ends, which lost 7 bases and 4 bases, there was a span of 19 bases. The CDR3 sequence is 15 residues long.

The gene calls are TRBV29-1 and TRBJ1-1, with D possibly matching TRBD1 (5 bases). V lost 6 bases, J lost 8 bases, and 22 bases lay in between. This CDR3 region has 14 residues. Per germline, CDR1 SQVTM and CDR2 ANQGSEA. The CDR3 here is CSVGPRTLNAEAFF. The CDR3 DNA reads TGCAGCGTCGGGCCACGGACACTTAACGCCGAAGCTTTCTTT.

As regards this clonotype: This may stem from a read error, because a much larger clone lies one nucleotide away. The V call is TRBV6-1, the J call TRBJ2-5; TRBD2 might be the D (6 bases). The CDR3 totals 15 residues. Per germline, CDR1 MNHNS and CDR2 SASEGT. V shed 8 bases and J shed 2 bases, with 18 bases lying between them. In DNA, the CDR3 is TGTGCCAGCGGTGTTACCGGGACTCAGCAAGAGACCCAGTACTTC. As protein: CASGVTGTQQETQYF.

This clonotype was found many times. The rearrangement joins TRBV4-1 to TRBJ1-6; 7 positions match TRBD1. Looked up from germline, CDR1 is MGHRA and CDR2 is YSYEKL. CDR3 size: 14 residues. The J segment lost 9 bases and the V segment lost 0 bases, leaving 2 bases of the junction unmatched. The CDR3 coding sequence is TGCGCCAGCAGCCAAGACAGGGGGAGTTCACCCCTCCACTTT. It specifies CASSQDRGSSPLHF.

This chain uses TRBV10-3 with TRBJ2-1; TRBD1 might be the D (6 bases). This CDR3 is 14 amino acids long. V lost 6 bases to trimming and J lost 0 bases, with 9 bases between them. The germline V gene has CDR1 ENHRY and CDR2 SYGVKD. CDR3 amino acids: CAISDRTSYNEQFF. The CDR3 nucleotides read TGTGCCATCAGCGACAGGACCTCCTACAATGAGCAGTTCTTC.

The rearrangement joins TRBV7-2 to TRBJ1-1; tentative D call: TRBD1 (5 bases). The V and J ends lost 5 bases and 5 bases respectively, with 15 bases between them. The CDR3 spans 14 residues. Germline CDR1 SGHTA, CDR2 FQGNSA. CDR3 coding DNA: TGTGCCAGCAGCGTAAGCCCCAGGGATACTGAAGCTTTCTTT. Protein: CASSVSPRDTEAFF.

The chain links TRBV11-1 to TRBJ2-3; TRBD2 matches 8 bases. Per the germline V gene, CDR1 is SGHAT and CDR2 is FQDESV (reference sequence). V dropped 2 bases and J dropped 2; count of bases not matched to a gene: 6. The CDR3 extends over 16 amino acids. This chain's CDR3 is CASSLMASGHTDTQYF. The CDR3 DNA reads TGTGCCAGCAGCTTAATGGCTAGCGGGCACACAGATACGCAGTATTTT.

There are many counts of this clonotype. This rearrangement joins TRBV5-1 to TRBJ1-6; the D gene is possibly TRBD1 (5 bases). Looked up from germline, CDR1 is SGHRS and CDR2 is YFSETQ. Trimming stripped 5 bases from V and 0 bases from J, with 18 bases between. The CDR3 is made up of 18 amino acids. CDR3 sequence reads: CASRRDVSISSYNSPLHF. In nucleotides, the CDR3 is TGCGCCAGCAGGCGGGACGTCTCAATAAGCTCCTATAATTCACCCCTCCACTTT.

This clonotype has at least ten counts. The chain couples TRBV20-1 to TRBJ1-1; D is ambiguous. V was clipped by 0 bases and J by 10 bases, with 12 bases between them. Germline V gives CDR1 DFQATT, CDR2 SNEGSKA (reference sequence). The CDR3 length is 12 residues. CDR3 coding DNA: TGCAGTGCTAGAGATACGGCAGCAAGAGCTTTCTTT. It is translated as CSARDTAARAFF.

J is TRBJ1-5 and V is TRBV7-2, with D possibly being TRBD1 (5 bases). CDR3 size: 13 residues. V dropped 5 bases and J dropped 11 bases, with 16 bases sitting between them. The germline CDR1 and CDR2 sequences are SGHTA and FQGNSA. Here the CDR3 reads CASSPMGEGAQHF. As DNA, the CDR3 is TGTGCCAGCAGCCCGATGGGGGAAGGGGCCCAGCATTTT.

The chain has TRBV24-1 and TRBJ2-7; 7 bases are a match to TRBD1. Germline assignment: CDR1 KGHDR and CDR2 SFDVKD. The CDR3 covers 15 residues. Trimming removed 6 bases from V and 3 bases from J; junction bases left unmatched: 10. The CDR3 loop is CATSLPGQRVYEQYF. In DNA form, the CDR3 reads TGTGCCACCAGTCTTCCGGGACAGCGAGTCTACGAGCAGTACTTC.

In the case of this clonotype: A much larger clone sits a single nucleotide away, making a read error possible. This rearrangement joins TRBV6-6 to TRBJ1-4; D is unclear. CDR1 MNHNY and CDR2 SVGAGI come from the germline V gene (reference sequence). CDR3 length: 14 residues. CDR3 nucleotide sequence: TGTGCCAGCAGGCAGACTTCAACTAATGAAAAACCGTTTTTT. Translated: CASRQTSTNEKPFF.